This T cell receptor (beta chain) is from a study of OX40 agonist ivuxolimab in advanced cancers. On the study more broadly: Patients in dose escalation had liver, melanoma, kidney or head and neck cancers. There were three patients with partial responses, one having hepatocellular carcinoma and two cutaneous melanoma. Averaging approximately 60 years in age, with a range of about 23 to 79, the cohort was approximately 87% male.

CDR1 and CDR2 (germline): LNHNV, YYDKDF (reference sequence). This CDR3 spans 18 amino acids. Trimming took 1 base from V and 0 from J, leaving 16 bases between them. The method was immunoSEQ multiplex PCR; TCRdb's version includes in-frame clones alone and lacks a portion of them. In the table there are tens of thousands of clones, 84% of which are singletons. The clonotype was recovered from an adult with an advanced solid tumor such as melanoma, head and neck, liver or kidney cancer. V gene TRBV15 combines with J gene TRBJ1-3; tentative D call: TRBD1 (5 bases). The sequenced sample was CD4+ or CD8+ T cells sorted from blood, obtained in a trial of the OX40 agonist ivuxolimab. The CDR3 coding sequence is TGTGCCACCAGCAGAGCCGGGACCCAGTCACTCTCTGGAAACACCATATATTTT. As protein: CATSRAGTQSLSGNTIYF. Complete variable domain (other parts from reference TRBV15 and TRBJ1-3): DAMVIQNPRYQVTQFGKPVTLSCSQTLNHNVMYWYQQKSSQAPKLLFHYYDKDFNNEADTPDNFQSRRPNTSFCFLDIRSPGLGDTAMYLCATSRAGTQSLSGNTIYFGEGSWLTVV.